Presented here are 11 T cell receptor beta chains from one specimen sequenced in a study of post-analysis software for immune sequencing data. General study points: Patients carried roughly 5 TRBV segments more frequently than controls did, and TRBV5-6, TRBV5-1 and TRBV20-1 were among them.

These TCRs' antigens remain unknown. Unique molecular identifiers were carried by the TCR beta cDNA libraries. TCRdb passed the PCR reads through MiXCR, listing each CDR3 protein once. The data contain 600,000 to 700,000 distinct CDR3 sequences, 55% to 60% of them singletons. Material for sequencing was blood. These receptors were collected from a girl aged 2 to 9 with multiple sclerosis.

The rearrangement joins TRBV2 to TRBJ2-3; TRBD2 is a possible D gene (6 bases). Germline values: CDR1 SNHLY, CDR2 FYNNEI. CDR3 length: 13 residues. Trimming pared 8 bases from V and 6 bases from J, leaving 15 bases between. CDR3 sequence: CASDLLLADTQYF. CDR3 nucleotide sequence: TGTGCCAGCGATCTCCTTCTAGCGGATACGCAGTATTTT.

This chain uses TRBV4-1 with TRBJ2-5; D possibly corresponds to TRBD2 (5 bases). Trimming took off 0 bases at V and 2 bases at J, with 19 bases between the two ends. Germline V CDR1 and CDR2: MGHRA, YSYEKL. CDR3 length equals 18 residues. The CDR3: CASSQDERAWGDQETQYF. As DNA, the CDR3 is TGCGCCAGCAGCCAAGATGAAAGGGCTTGGGGAGATCAAGAGACCCAGTACTTC.

This sequence joins TRBV7-9 and TRBJ2-5; 12 bases are a match to TRBD2. The J segment lost 2 bases and the V segment lost 5 bases, leaving 12 bases of the junction unmatched. Germline values: CDR1 SEHNR, CDR2 FQNEAQ (reference sequence). This CDR3 comprises 18 residues. Written as DNA, the CDR3 is TGTGCCAGCAGCCTCGGATCTAGCGGGGGGGTATTACAAGAGACCCAGTACTTC. Translated: CASSLGSSGGVLQETQYF.

This chain connects TRBV5-4 to TRBJ2-5; perhaps TRBD1 as D (7 bases). The CDR3 has 13 amino acids. V lost 0 bases to trimming and J lost 7 bases, with 10 bases between them. CDR1 and CDR2 from the germline V gene are SGHNT and YYREEE (reference sequence). The CDR3: CASSLDQGGTQYF. The CDR3 coding sequence is TGTGCCAGCAGCTTGGACCAGGGGGGGACCCAGTACTTC.

This chain joins TRBV11-2 and TRBJ2-2; possible D gene TRBD1, 5 bases. Germline loops: CDR1 SGHAT, CDR2 FQNNGV. V lost 6 bases and J 1 base, leaving 9 bases between the germline ends. The CDR3 spans 14 residues. CDR3 residues: CASRKRGNTGELFF. CDR3 sequence (DNA): TGTGCCAGCAGAAAAAGGGGGAACACCGGGGAGCTGTTTTTT. Variable domain in full (rest from reference TRBV11-2 and TRBJ2-2): EAGVAQSPRYKIIEKRQSVAFWCNPISGHATLYWYQQILGQGPKLLIQFQNNGVVDDSQLPKDRFSAERLKGVDSTLKIQPAKLEDSAVYLCASRKRGNTGELFFGEGSRLTVL.

V is TRBV7-8 and J is TRBJ2-5; unclear D gene. This CDR3 comprises 14 residues. CDR1 SGHVS and CDR2 FQNEAQ come from the germline V gene. Between the trimmed V and J ends, which lost 7 bases and 5 bases, there was a span of 17 bases. CDR3 nucleotide sequence: TGTGCCAGCAACCAGCAGACCACCTGGGAGACCCAGTACTTC. It yields the protein CASNQQTTWETQYF.

The V gene is TRBV6-1, the J gene TRBJ1-2; no clear D. The CDR3 is 16 residues long. Deletions cut 5 bases from V and 4 bases from J, with 20 bases between. Per germline, CDR1 MNHNS and CDR2 SASEGT. The CDR3 spells CASSQDRGRAPYGYTF. CDR3 coding DNA: TGTGCCAGCAGTCAAGATCGGGGAAGGGCCCCCTATGGCTACACCTTC.

This clonotype was seen more than once but under ten times. V is TRBV27 and J is TRBJ2-5, with D tentatively TRBD1 (5 bases). The DNA end is more similar to TRBJ2-7, so the J call may be wrong. Germline loops: CDR1 MNHEY, CDR2 SMNVEV (reference sequence). This CDR3 region has 13 residues. The CDR3 here is CASSLGGANEQYF. CDR3 DNA sequence: TGTGCCAGCAGTTTAGGTGGGGCAAACGAGCAGTACTTC.

This rearrangement joins TRBV27 to TRBJ1-5; D gene uncertain. The V gene's germline CDR1 is MNHEY and CDR2 SMNVEV (reference sequence). The germline V and J ends were trimmed by 3 bases and 2 bases, with 11 bases remaining between them. This CDR3 region has 15 residues. CDR3 loop: CASSLAPRGNQPQHF. The CDR3 nucleotides are TGTGCCAGCAGTTTGGCCCCCCGGGGCAATCAGCCCCAGCATTTT.

This clonotype was detected only once. The chain carries TRBV5-1 and TRBJ2-2; possibly TRBD1 for D (5 bases). The CDR3 totals 15 residues. Germline V CDR1 and CDR2: SGHRS, YFSETQ. The V end was cut by 3 bases, the J end by 4 bases, with 13 bases between. The CDR3 loop is CASSSSPDSTGELFF. For the CDR3, the DNA is TGCGCCAGCAGCTCCTCCCCCGACAGCACCGGGGAGCTGTTTTTT.

The chain carries TRBV20-1 and TRBJ2-3; D gene unclear. Germline V CDR1 and CDR2: DFQATT, SNEGSKA (reference sequence). The CDR3 sequence is 17 residues long. Trimming removed 3 bases at V and 5 bases at J, with 24 bases between. CDR3 nucleotides: TGCAGTGCTAGTCCTCCCGCAATCCGGGTTCCAGGAGATACGCAGTATTTT. Protein product: CSASPPAIRVPGDTQYF.